The subject of this entry is one T cell receptor beta chain. PCR used 60 Vbeta primers and 13 Jbeta primers. Sequencing was performed with immunoSEQ multiplex PCR; in TCRdb, only in-frame clones are kept and a portion is missing. The sample lists tens of thousands of clones; more than 75% were seen once. These data belong to a study of cytomegalovirus exposure and HLA in healthy donors. The germline CDR1 and CDR2 sequences are MNHNS and SASEGT. Trimming took 8 bases from V and 0 from J, leaving 12 bases between them. CDR3 length equals 14 residues. The sequencing sample was made of PBMCs. The sequence came from a woman aged 50 to 60 in good health and CMV-seropositive. This chain links TRBV6-1 with TRBJ2-3; D unclear. CDR3 residues: CASLLEFSTDTQYF. Here the CDR3 DNA reads TGTGCCAGCCTTCTGGAGTTCAGCACAGATACGCAGTATTTT.